Here is one T cell receptor (beta chain) with its context. The junction had 10 bases not matched to a gene; V was cut back by 1 base and J by 4 bases. This CDR3 is built from 17 residues. Germline V gives CDR1 LGHNA, CDR2 YNFKEQ. The entry originates in a study of CD8+ T cells in alopecia areata. Across the whole study: Treated patients were given oral tofacitinib, which was dosed at 5 to 10 mg twice daily. The study gave tofacitinib for 6 to 18 months, then 6 months off drug.

Alopecia areata patients provided lesional scalp punch biopsies and peripheral blood, both collected for the study. Following RNA extraction, reverse transcription yielded cDNA that acted as the sequencing template. Method: immunoSEQ multiplex PCR; TCRdb's copy keeps in-frame clones and lacks some. Among about 56,000 clones listed, roughly 96% were seen once. The TCR comes from a human donor with alopecia areata. The chain joins TRBV4-2 to TRBJ2-1; TRBD1 aligns across 7 bases. The sequenced sample was CD8+ T cells sorted from blood, obtained at week 0. CDR3 in DNA: TGTGCCAGCAGCCAAGGTGAAGGGACAGACCTTTACAATGAGCAGTTCTTC. Translation gives CASSQGEGTDLYNEQFF.